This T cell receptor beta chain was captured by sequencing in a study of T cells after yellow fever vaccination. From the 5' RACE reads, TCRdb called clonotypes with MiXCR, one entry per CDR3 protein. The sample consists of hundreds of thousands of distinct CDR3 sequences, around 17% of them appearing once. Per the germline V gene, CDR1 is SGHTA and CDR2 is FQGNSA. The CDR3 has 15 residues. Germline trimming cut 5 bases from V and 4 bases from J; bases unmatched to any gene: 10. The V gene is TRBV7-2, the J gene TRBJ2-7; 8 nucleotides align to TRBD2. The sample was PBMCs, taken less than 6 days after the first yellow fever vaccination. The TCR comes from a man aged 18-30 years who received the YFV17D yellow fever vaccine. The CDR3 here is CASSPASGWGYEQYF. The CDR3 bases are TGTGCCAGCAGCCCCGCTAGCGGGTGGGGGTACGAGCAGTACTTC.